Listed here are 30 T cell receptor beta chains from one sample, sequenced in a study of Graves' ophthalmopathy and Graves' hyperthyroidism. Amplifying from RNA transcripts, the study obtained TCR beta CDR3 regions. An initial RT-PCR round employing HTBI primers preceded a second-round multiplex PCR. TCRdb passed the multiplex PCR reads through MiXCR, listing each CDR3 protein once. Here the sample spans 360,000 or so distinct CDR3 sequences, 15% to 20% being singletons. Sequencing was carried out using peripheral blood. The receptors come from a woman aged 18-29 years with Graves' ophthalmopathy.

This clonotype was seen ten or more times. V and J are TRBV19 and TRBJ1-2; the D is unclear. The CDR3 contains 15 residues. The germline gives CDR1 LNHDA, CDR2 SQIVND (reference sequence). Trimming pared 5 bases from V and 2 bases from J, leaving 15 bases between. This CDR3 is CASSSPADANYGYTF. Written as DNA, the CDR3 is TGTGCCAGTAGTTCCCCCGCGGATGCCAACTATGGCTACACCTTC.

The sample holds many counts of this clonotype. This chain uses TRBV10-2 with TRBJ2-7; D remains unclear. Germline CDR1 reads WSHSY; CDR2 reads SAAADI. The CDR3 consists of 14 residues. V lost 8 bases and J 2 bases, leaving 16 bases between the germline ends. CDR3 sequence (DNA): TGCGCCAGCGGCCGGCGCCGTTTTCCCTACGAGCAGTACTTC. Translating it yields CASGRRRFPYEQYF.

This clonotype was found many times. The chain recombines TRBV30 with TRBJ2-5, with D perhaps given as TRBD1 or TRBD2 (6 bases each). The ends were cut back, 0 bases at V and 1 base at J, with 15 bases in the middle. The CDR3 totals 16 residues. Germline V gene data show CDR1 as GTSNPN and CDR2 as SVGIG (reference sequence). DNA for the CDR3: TGTGCCTGGAGTGTACGGAGGGACACCCTCCAAGAGACCCAGTACTTC. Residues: CAWSVRRDTLQETQYF.

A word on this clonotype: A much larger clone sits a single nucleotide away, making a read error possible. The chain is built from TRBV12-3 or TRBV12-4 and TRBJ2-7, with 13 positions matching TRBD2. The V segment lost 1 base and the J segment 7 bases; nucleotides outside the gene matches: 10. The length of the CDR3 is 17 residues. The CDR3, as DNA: TGTGCCAGCAGTTTAGAACGGTGGACTAGCGGGAGTTTAGAGCAGTACTTC. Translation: CASSLERWTSGSLEQYF.

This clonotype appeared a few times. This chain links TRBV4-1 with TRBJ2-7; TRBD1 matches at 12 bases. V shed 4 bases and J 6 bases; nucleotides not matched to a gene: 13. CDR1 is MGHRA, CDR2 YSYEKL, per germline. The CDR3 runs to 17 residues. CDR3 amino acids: CASSPQPGQGARGEQYF. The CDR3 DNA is TGCGCCAGCAGCCCCCAACCGGGACAGGGGGCTAGGGGCGAGCAGTACTTC.

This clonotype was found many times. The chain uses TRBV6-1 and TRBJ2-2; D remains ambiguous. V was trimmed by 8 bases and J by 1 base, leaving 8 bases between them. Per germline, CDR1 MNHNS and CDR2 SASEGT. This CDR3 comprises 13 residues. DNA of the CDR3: TGTGCCAGCGTGGGCCGGAACACCGGGGAGCTGTTTTTT. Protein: CASVGRNTGELFF.

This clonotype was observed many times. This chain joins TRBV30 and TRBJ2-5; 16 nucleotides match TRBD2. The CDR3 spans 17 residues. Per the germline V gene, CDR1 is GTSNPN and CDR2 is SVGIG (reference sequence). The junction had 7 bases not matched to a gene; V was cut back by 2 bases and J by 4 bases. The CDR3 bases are TGTGCCTGGAGTACCGGGACTAGCGGGGGGGCAGGAGAGACCCAGTACTTC. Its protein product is CAWSTGTSGGAGETQYF.

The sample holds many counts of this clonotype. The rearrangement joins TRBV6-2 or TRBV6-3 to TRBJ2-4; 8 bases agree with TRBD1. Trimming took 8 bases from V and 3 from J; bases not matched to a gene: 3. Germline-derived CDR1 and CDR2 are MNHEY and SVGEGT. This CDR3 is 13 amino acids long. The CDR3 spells CASQQGGKNIQYF. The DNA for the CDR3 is TGTGCCAGCCAACAGGGGGGCAAAAACATTCAGTACTTC.

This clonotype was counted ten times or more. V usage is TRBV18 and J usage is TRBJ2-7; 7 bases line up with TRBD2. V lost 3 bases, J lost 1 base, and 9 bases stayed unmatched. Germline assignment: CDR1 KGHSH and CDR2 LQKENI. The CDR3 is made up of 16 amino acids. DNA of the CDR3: TGTGCCAGCTCACCCTCTGGGGGGGAGGGTTCCTACGAGCAGTACTTC. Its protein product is CASSPSGGEGSYEQYF.

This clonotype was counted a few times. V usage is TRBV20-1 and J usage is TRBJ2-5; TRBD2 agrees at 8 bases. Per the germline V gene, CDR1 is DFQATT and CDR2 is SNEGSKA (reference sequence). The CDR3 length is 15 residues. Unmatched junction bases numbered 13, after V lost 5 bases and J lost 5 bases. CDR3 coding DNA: TGCAGTGCTGTACAACCGGGACTAGTCCCGGAGACCCAGTACTTC. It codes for CSAVQPGLVPETQYF.

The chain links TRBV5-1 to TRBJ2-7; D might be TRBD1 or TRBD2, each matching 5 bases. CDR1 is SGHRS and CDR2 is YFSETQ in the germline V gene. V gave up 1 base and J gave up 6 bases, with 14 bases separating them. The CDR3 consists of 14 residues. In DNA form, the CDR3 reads TGCGCCAGCAGCTTGTCCGGGGCCCCAGGCGAGCAGTACTTC. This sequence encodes CASSLSGAPGEQYF. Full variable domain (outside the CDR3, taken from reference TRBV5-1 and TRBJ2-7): KAGVTQTPRYLIKTRGQQVTLSCSPISGHRSVSWYQQTPGQGLQFLFEYFSETQRNKGNFPGRFSGRQFSNSRSEMNVSTLELGDSALYLCASSLSGAPGEQYFGPGTRLTVT.

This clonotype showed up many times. CDR3 DNA sequence: TGTGCCAGCAGTCCGACAGGGTCCAAAAACATTCAGTACTTC. Encoded protein: CASSPTGSKNIQYF. This rearrangement joins TRBV6-2 or TRBV6-3 to TRBJ2-4; 7 bases map to TRBD1. V dropped 5 bases and J dropped 2; count of bases not matched to a gene: 3. Per germline, CDR1 MNHEY and CDR2 SVGEGT. This CDR3 has 14 amino acids.

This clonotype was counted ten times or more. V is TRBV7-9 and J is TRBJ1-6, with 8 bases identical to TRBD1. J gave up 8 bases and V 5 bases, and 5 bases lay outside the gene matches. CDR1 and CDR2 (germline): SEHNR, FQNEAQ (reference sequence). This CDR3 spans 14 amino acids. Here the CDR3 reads CASSAGQEYSPLHF. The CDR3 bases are TGTGCCAGCAGCGCGGGACAGGAGTATTCACCCCTCCACTTT. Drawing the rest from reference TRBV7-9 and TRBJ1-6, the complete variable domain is DTGVSQNPRHKITKRGQNVTFRCDPISEHNRLYWYRQTLGQGPEFLTYFQNEAQLEKSRLLSDRFSAERPKGSFSTLEIQRTEQGDSAMYLCASSAGQEYSPLHFGNGTRLTVT.

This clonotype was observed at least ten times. The CDR3 coding sequence is TGCGCCAGCAGCCGAGCATGGGAGGGTGGCTATGGCTACACCTTC. Translation: CASSRAWEGGYGYTF. The chain has TRBV4-1 and TRBJ1-2; D remains ambiguous. The CDR3 length is 15 residues. Germline V gives CDR1 MGHRA, CDR2 YSYEKL. V lost 4 bases to trimming and J lost 4 bases, with 16 bases between them.

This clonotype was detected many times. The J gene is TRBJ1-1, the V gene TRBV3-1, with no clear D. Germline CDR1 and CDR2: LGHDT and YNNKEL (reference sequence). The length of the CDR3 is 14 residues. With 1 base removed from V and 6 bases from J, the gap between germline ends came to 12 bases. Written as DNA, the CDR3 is TGTGCCAGCAGCCAAGTGGCCGGGAGGGCTGAAGCTTTCTTT. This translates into CASSQVAGRAEAFF. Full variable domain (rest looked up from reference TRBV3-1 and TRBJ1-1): DTAVSQTPKYLVTQMGNDKSIKCEQNLGHDTMYWYKQDSKKFLKIMFSYNNKELIINETVPNRFSPKSPDKAHLNLHINSLELGDSAVYFCASSQVAGRAEAFFGQGTRLTVV.

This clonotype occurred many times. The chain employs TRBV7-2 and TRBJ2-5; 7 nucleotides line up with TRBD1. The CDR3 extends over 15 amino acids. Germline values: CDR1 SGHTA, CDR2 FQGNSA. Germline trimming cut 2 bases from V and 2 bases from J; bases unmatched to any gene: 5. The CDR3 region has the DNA TGTGCCAGCAGCTTATACAGGGGTATACAAGAGACCCAGTACTTC. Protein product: CASSLYRGIQETQYF.

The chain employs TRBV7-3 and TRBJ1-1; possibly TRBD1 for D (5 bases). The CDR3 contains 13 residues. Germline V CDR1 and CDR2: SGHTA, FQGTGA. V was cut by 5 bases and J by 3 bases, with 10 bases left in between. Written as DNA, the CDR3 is TGTGCCAGCAGCGCTCGACAGTACACTGAAGCTTTCTTT. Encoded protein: CASSARQYTEAFF. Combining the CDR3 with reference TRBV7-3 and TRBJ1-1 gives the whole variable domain GAGVSQTPSNKVTEKGKYVELRCDPISGHTALYWYRQSLGQGPEFLIYFQGTGAADDSGLPNDRFFAVRPEGSVSTLKIQRTERGDSAVYLCASSARQYTEAFFGQGTRLTVV.

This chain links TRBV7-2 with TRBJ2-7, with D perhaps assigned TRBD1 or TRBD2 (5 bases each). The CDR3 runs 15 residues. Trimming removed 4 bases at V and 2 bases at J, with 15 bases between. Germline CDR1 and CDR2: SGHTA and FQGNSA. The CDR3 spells CASSSGTGKTYEQYF. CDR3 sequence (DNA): TGTGCCAGCAGCTCGGGGACGGGAAAAACCTACGAGCAGTACTTC.

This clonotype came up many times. The CDR3 DNA sequence: TGCGCCAGCAGCTTGAGGGGGGGGGACCGCGTCCTGACTTTC. Residues: CASSLRGGDRVLTF. This chain joins TRBV5-1 and TRBJ2-6, with D possibly TRBD2 on 7 matching bases. Trimming left V 1 base short and J 12 bases short, with 14 bases between. CDR1 is SGHRS, CDR2 YFSETQ, per germline. The CDR3 sequence is 14 residues long.

The CDR3 reads CATSDVSTRDRQQETQYF. CDR3 DNA sequence: TGTGCCACCAGTGATGTCTCTACCCGGGACAGACAGCAAGAGACCCAGTACTTC. V is TRBV24-1 and J is TRBJ2-5; 7 nucleotides line up with TRBD1. After removal of 3 bases from V and 2 bases from J, the junction contained 14 bases not matched to a gene. CDR3 length: 18 residues. CDR1 is KGHDR, CDR2 SFDVKD, per germline.

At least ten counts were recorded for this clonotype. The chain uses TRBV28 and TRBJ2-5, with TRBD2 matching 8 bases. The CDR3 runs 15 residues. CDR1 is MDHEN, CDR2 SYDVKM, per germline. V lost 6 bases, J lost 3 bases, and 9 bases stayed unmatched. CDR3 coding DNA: TGTGCCAGCAGCCAAACCTCGGGAGGGGAAGAGACCCAGTACTTC. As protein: CASSQTSGGEETQYF. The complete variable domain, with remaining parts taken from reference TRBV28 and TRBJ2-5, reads DVKVTQSSRYLVKRTGEKVFLECVQDMDHENMFWYRQDPGLGLRLIYFSYDVKMKEKGDIPEGYSVSREKKERFSLILESASTNQTSMYLCASSQTSGGEETQYFGPGTRLLVL.

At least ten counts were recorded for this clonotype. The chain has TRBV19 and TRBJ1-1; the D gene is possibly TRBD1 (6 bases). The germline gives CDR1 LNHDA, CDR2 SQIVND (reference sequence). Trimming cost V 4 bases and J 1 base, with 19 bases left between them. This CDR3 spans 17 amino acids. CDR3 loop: CASSNRRGRGANTEAFF. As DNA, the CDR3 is TGTGCCAGTAGTAATCGGCGGGGACGGGGGGCGAACACTGAAGCTTTCTTT.

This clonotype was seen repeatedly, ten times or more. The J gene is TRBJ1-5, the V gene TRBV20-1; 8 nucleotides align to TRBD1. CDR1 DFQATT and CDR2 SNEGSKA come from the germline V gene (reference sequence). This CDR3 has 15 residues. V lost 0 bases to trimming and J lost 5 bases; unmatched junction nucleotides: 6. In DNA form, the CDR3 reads TGCAGTGCTAGAGATATGACAGGGGCCGATCAGCCCCAGCATTTT. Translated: CSARDMTGADQPQHF.

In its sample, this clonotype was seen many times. Here the CDR3 DNA reads TGCAGTGCGCCTCCGGGCATCCACGAGCAGTACTTC. Translated, it gives CSAPPGIHEQYF. The chain recombines TRBV20-1 with TRBJ2-7; no definite D call. V was cut by 6 bases and J by 5 bases, with 14 bases left in between. The CDR3 spans 12 residues. Germline assignment: CDR1 DFQATT and CDR2 SNEGSKA (reference sequence).

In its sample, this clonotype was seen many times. CDR3 in DNA: TGTGCCAGCAGCCGACTAGCGGGAGGCGAGCAGTACTTC. This gives the protein CASSRLAGGEQYF. The rearrangement uses TRBV12-3 or TRBV12-4 and TRBJ2-7; 13 nucleotides align to TRBD2. The CDR3 length is 13 residues. With V trimmed by 6 bases and J by 6 bases, 2 bases remained unmatched.

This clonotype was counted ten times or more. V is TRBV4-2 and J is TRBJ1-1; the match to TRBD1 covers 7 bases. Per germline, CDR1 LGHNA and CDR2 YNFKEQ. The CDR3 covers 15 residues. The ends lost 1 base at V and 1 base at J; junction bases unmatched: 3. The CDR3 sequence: CASSQAGQKNTEAFF. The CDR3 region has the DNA TGTGCCAGCAGCCAAGCGGGACAGAAGAACACTGAAGCTTTCTTT.

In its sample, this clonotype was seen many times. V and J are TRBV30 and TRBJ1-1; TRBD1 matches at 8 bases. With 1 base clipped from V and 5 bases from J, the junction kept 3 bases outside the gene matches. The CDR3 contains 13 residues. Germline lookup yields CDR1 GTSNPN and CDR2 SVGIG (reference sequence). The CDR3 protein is CAWSAQGGTEAFF. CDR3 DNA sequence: TGTGCCTGGAGTGCACAGGGGGGGACTGAAGCTTTCTTT.

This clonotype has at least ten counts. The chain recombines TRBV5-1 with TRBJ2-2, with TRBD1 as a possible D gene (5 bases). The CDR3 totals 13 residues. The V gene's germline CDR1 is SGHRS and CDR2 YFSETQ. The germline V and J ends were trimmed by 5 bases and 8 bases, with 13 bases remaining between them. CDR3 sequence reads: CASRKGHPGELFF. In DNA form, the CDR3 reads TGCGCCAGCAGAAAGGGGCATCCGGGGGAGCTGTTTTTT.

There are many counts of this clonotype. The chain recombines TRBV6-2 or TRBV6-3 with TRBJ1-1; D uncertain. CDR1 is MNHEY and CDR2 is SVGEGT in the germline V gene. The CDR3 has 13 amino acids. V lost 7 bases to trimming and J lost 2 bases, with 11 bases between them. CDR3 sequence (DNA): TGTGCCAGCACATCGGTCCGAAACACTGAAGCTTTCTTT. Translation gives CASTSVRNTEAFF.

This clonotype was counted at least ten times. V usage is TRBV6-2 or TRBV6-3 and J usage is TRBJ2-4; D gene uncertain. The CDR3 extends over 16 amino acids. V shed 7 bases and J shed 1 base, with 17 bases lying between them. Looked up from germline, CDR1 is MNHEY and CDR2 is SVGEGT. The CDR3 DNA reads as TGTGCCAGCATGTCCTACGCCTACCGGGCCAAAAACATTCAGTACTTC. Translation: CASMSYAYRAKNIQYF.